Sequencing of this T cell receptor beta chain was carried out in a study of blood T cell repertoires in COVID-19. Across the whole study: COVID-19 samples collected from the United States, Italy and Spain covered acute and convalescent phases.

Germline V CDR1 and CDR2: MNHEY, SVGAGI. The V and J ends lost 0 bases and 8 bases respectively, with 13 bases between them. CDR3 length: 15 amino acids. Data came from immunoSEQ multiplex PCR; TCRdb stores just in-frame clones and leaves some out. The table has about 43,000 clones, 70% to 90% seen once. The genes are TRBV6-5 and TRBJ1-4, with D perhaps matching TRBD1 (6 bases). The sequence was collected from a man aged 55-75 years with active COVID-19. Material: peripheral blood. The CDR3 is CASSYSARGNEKLFF. The CDR3 DNA reads as TGTGCCAGCAGTTACTCGGCCAGGGGAAACGAAAAACTGTTTTTT.